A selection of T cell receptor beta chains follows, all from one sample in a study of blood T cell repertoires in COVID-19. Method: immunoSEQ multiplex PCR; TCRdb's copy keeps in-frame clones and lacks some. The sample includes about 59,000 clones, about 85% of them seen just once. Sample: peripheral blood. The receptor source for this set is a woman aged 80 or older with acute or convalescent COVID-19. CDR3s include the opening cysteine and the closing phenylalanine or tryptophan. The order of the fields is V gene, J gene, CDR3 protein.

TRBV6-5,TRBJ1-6,CASRRGPNSPLHF
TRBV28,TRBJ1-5,CASSLAGRNNQPQHF
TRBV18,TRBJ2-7,CASSPSRTGSYEQYF
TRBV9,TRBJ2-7,CASGNLGTGVNEQYF
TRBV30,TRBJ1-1,CAWSVHNAYTEAFF
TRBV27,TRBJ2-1,CASSLYSSGLYNEQFF
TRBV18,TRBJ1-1,CASSPAQNTEAFF
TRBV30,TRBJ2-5,CAWRPTVIQETQYF
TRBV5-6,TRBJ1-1,CASSGGVGSMNTEAFF
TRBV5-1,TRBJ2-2,CASSLGGAGTGELFF
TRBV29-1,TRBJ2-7,CSVEGTSGGSSYEQYF
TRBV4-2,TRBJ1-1,CASSLPDRQNTEAFF
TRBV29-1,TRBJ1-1,CSAGQEVTEAFF
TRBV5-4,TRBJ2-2,CASSRTGTSSNGELFF
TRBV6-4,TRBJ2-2,CASSDSRVGELFF
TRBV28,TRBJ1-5,CASSRGQGAGKQPQHF
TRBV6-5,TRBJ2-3,CASSYGQGCTDTQYF
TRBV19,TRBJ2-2,CASNSGNTGELFF
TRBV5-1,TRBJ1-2,CASSLGSNRGGYTF
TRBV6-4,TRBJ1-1,CASSDERSTEAFF
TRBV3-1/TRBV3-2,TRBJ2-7,CASSQNLAGEQYF
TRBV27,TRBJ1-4,CASAGSGEKLFF
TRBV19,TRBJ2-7,CASSQGFTYEQYF
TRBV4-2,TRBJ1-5,CASSPEDRGGGAQHF
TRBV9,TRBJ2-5,CASSVELGGQGEETQYF
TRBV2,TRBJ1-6,CASSEAGSFRGSPLHF
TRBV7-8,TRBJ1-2,CASSSSTGYGYTF
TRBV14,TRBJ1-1,CASSQFRNTEAFF
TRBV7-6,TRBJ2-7,CASSLRGGVSYEQYF
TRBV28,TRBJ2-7,CASRGTDHYEQYF
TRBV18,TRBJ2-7,CASSPQLGTSGFSAYEQYF
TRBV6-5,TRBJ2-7,CASSFSGGASEQYF
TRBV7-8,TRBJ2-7,CASRKGLADYEQYF
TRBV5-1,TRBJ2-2,CASSLGSGVNTGELFF
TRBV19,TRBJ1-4,CASSDRFNEKLFF
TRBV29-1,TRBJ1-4,CSVEDWWGGEKLFF
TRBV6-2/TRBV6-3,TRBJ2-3,CASSHSGDTQYF
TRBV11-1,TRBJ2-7,CASSLGPGASYEQYF
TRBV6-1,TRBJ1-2,CASSGSTGTGGTGAYGYTF
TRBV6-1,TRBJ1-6,CASSEVTVNSPLHF
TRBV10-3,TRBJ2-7,CAISDPGTSSYEQYF
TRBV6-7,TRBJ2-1,CASSSPGWEQFF
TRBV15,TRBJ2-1,CATSRDRGGEQFF
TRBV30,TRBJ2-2,CAWSLGTGRAVELFF
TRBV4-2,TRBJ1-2,CASSQGLQGAGYTF
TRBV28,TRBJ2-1,CASSWTGDIYNEQFF
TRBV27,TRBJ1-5,CASSSGGQPQHF
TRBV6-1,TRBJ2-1,CASSESLAAYENEQFF
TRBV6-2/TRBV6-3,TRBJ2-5,CASSHRLAGGETQYF
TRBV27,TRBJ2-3,CASSSHRALATDTQYF
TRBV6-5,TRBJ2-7,CASNKGAGGRVEQYF
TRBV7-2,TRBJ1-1,CASSLHQIANTEAFF
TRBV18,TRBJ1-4,CASSPGLATNEKLFF
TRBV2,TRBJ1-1,CASRGGIGTPRMNTEAFF